This is a list of T cell receptor beta chains from one sample in a study of long-term antiretroviral therapy in people with HIV. Profiled with immunoSEQ multiplex PCR; TCRdb holds only in-frame clones, not every one. This table has 15,000 to 20,000 clones, about 86% appearing once. The source was unsorted PBMCs, collected 0.1 years after starting antiretroviral therapy. The receptors originated from a young man with HIV. Each CDR3 is given with its conserved first and last residue. D genes are given only for firm matches. Clone size is not always given. Where it is, it says once, few, many or a class for expanded clones.

D gene: TRBD2
clone size: few
J gene: TRBJ2-1
V gene: TRBV25-1
CDR3 protein: CASTLGTRVEQFF
CDR3 DNA: TGTGCCAGCACCCTCGGGACTAGAGTTGAGCAGTTCTTC

D gene: -
clone size: medium-sized
J gene: TRBJ2-5
V gene: TRBV30
CDR3 protein: CAWSVQAAPNPQYF
CDR3 DNA: TGTGCCTGGAGTGTACAGGCAGCTCCTAATCCCCAGTACTTC

D gene: TRBD1
clone size: -
J gene: TRBJ2-7
V gene: TRBV6-5
CDR3 protein: CASSRDRGEQYF
CDR3 DNA: TGTGCCAGCAGCCGTGACAGGGGCGAGCAGTACTTC

D gene: TRBD2
clone size: once
J gene: TRBJ2-3
V gene: TRBV4-2
CDR3 protein: CASSQESRGVSTDTQYF
CDR3 DNA: TGTGCCAGCAGCCAAGAATCGCGGGGGGTTAGCACAGATACGCAGTATTTT

D gene: -
clone size: -
J gene: TRBJ2-5
V gene: TRBV5-5
CDR3 protein: CASSLAWGRQETQYF
CDR3 DNA: TGTGCCAGCAGCCTCGCTTGGGGGCGGCAAGAGACCCAGTACTTC

D gene: -
clone size: few
J gene: TRBJ1-3
V gene: TRBV5-1
CDR3 protein: CASQTDPGGNTIYF
CDR3 DNA: TGCGCCAGTCAGACCGATCCGGGAGGAAACACCATATATTTT

D gene: -
clone size: -
J gene: TRBJ1-1
V gene: TRBV4-3
CDR3 protein: CASSQDGFTEAFF
CDR3 DNA: TGCGCCAGCAGCCAAGATGGTTTCACTGAAGCTTTCTTT

D gene: TRBD2
clone size: -
J gene: TRBJ2-7
V gene: TRBV5-1
CDR3 protein: CASSQRPSGRDEQYF
CDR3 DNA: TGCGCCAGCAGCCAGCGTCCTAGCGGGAGGGACGAGCAGTACTTC

D gene: -
clone size: once
J gene: TRBJ2-7
V gene: TRBV5-6
CDR3 protein: CASSSTYEQYF
CDR3 DNA: TGTGCCAGCAGCTCCACCTACGAGCAGTACTTC

D gene: TRBD1
clone size: -
J gene: TRBJ1-5
V gene: TRBV6-5
CDR3 protein: CASTAGAGGGQPQHF
CDR3 DNA: TGTGCCAGCACGGCAGGGGCAGGGGGAGGTCAGCCCCAGCATTTT

D gene: -
clone size: -
J gene: TRBJ2-3
V gene: TRBV7-9
CDR3 protein: CASSARASSTDTQYF
CDR3 DNA: TGTGCCAGCAGCGCCAGAGCATCTAGCACAGATACGCAGTATTTT

D gene: TRBD2
clone size: once
J gene: TRBJ2-1
V gene: TRBV7-2
CDR3 protein: CASSSGGSGGREQFF
CDR3 DNA: TGTGCCAGCAGCTCAGGAGGTAGCGGCGGGAGGGAGCAGTTCTTC

D gene: -
clone size: once
J gene: TRBJ2-7
V gene: TRBV30
CDR3 protein: CAWRSVAEIYEQYF
CDR3 DNA: TGTGCCTGGAGAAGCGTAGCGGAGATCTACGAGCAGTACTTC

D gene: -
clone size: -
J gene: TRBJ2-7
V gene: TRBV6-4
CDR3 protein: CASSYDRNNYEQYF
CDR3 DNA: TGTGCCAGCAGTTACGATAGGAACAACTACGAGCAGTACTTC

D gene: -
clone size: few
J gene: TRBJ2-7
V gene: TRBV7-3
CDR3 protein: CASSLSGTGEQYF
CDR3 DNA: TGTGCCAGCAGCTTAAGCGGGACGGGCGAGCAGTACTTC

D gene: TRBD2
clone size: -
J gene: TRBJ2-5
V gene: TRBV2
CDR3 protein: CASSDGGGAGETQYF
CDR3 DNA: TGTGCCAGCAGTGACGGCGGGGGGGCAGGAGAGACCCAGTACTTC

D gene: TRBD1
clone size: medium-sized
J gene: TRBJ2-1
V gene: TRBV2
CDR3 protein: CAASRGPSYNEQFF
CDR3 DNA: TGTGCTGCCAGCAGGGGGCCCTCCTACAATGAGCAGTTCTTC

D gene: TRBD2
clone size: -
J gene: TRBJ2-7
V gene: TRBV5-6
CDR3 protein: CASSLGDYSYEQYF
CDR3 DNA: TGTGCCAGCAGCTTGGGGGACTACTCGTACGAGCAGTACTTC

D gene: -
clone size: few
J gene: TRBJ2-7
V gene: TRBV7-9
CDR3 protein: CASSRDGSTDEQYF
CDR3 DNA: TGTGCCAGCAGCCGGGACGGGAGTACCGATGAGCAGTACTTC

D gene: -
clone size: -
J gene: TRBJ2-4
V gene: TRBV7-3
CDR3 protein: CASSLRPPPGNIQYF
CDR3 DNA: TGTGCCAGCAGCTTACGGCCTCCCCCGGGCAACATTCAGTACTTC

D gene: -
clone size: -
J gene: TRBJ1-1
V gene: TRBV6-6
CDR3 protein: CASGPIQMGTEAFF
CDR3 DNA: TGTGCCAGCGGCCCTATTCAGATGGGCACTGAAGCTTTCTTT

D gene: TRBD2
clone size: -
J gene: TRBJ2-1
V gene: TRBV9
CDR3 protein: CASSGAWAGGSYNEQFF
CDR3 DNA: TGTGCCAGCAGCGGGGCCTGGGCGGGGGGGTCCTACAATGAGCAGTTCTTC

D gene: TRBD2
clone size: -
J gene: TRBJ2-1
V gene: TRBV5-4
CDR3 protein: CASSFGLAGYNEQFF
CDR3 DNA: TGTGCCAGCAGCTTTGGGCTAGCGGGGTACAATGAGCAGTTCTTC

D gene: TRBD1
clone size: -
J gene: TRBJ1-6
V gene: TRBV5-4
CDR3 protein: CASRSGGQGFSNSPLHF
CDR3 DNA: TGTGCCAGCAGATCCGGAGGACAGGGTTTTTCAAATTCACCCCTCCACTTT

D gene: -
clone size: -
J gene: TRBJ2-3
V gene: TRBV6-1
CDR3 protein: CASSESGPHGSTDTQYF
CDR3 DNA: TGTGCCAGCAGTGAAAGCGGACCTCACGGTAGTACAGATACGCAGTATTTT

D gene: -
clone size: -
J gene: TRBJ2-7
V gene: TRBV5-1
CDR3 protein: CASSLGIGSYEQYF
CDR3 DNA: TGCGCCAGCAGCTTGGGAATAGGGTCCTACGAGCAGTACTTC

D gene: -
clone size: -
J gene: TRBJ2-3
V gene: TRBV27
CDR3 protein: CASSLGGSTDTQYF
CDR3 DNA: TGTGCCAGCAGTTTGGGCGGCAGCACAGATACGCAGTATTTT

D gene: -
clone size: -
J gene: TRBJ2-5
V gene: TRBV13
CDR3 protein: CASRSLGQETQYF
CDR3 DNA: TGTGCCAGCAGGTCTTTAGGACAAGAGACCCAGTACTTC

D gene: -
clone size: few
J gene: TRBJ2-7
V gene: TRBV2
CDR3 protein: CASEGGIGYEQYF
CDR3 DNA: TGTGCCAGCGAAGGAGGGATAGGGTACGAGCAGTACTTC

D gene: TRBD1
clone size: -
J gene: TRBJ2-7
V gene: TRBV18
CDR3 protein: CASSPADREPYEQYF
CDR3 DNA: TGTGCCAGCTCACCCGCGGACAGGGAGCCCTACGAGCAGTACTTC

D gene: TRBD2
clone size: -
J gene: TRBJ2-7
V gene: TRBV25-1
CDR3 protein: CASSESGGPEVAFYEQYF
CDR3 DNA: TGTGCCAGCAGTGAATCGGGAGGGCCCGAGGTGGCTTTCTACGAGCAGTACTTC

D gene: -
clone size: -
J gene: TRBJ2-2
V gene: TRBV11-1
CDR3 protein: CASSRGDTGELFF
CDR3 DNA: TGTGCCAGCAGTAGGGGAGACACCGGGGAGCTGTTTTTT

D gene: -
clone size: -
J gene: TRBJ2-1
V gene: TRBV9
CDR3 protein: CASSVAGKPGLNEQFF
CDR3 DNA: TGTGCCAGCAGCGTAGCCGGGAAGCCTGGGTTGAATGAGCAGTTCTTC

D gene: -
clone size: once
J gene: TRBJ2-7
V gene: TRBV6-5
CDR3 protein: CASSYSARYEQYF
CDR3 DNA: TGTGCCAGCAGTTACTCCGCCCGCTACGAGCAGTACTTC

D gene: -
clone size: -
J gene: TRBJ2-1
V gene: TRBV11-2
CDR3 protein: CASSFGSGRSNEQFF
CDR3 DNA: TGTGCCAGCAGCTTTGGTAGTGGACGATCCAATGAGCAGTTCTTC

D gene: -
clone size: -
J gene: TRBJ1-4
V gene: TRBV4-2
CDR3 protein: CASSQGTAATNEKLFF
CDR3 DNA: TGTGCCAGCAGCCAGGGGACTGCCGCTACTAATGAAAAACTGTTTTTT

D gene: TRBD2
clone size: -
J gene: TRBJ2-7
V gene: TRBV10-3
CDR3 protein: CAPQRGRPYEQYF
CDR3 DNA: TGTGCCCCACAGCGGGGTCGCCCCTACGAGCAGTACTTC

D gene: -
clone size: -
J gene: TRBJ2-5
V gene: TRBV9
CDR3 protein: CASSVGVYLTNPQETQYF
CDR3 DNA: TGTGCCAGCAGCGTAGGAGTGTACTTAACCAACCCCCAAGAGACCCAGTACTTC

D gene: -
clone size: once
J gene: TRBJ1-1
V gene: TRBV4-2
CDR3 protein: CASSQEPRGVGGTEAFF
CDR3 DNA: TGTGCCAGCAGCCAAGAACCCAGAGGAGTTGGCGGGACTGAAGCTTTCTTT

D gene: -
clone size: -
J gene: TRBJ2-3
V gene: TRBV6-5
CDR3 protein: CASSYSSPAPDTQYF
CDR3 DNA: TGTGCCAGCAGTTACTCCAGTCCCGCCCCAGATACGCAGTATTTT

D gene: -
clone size: -
J gene: TRBJ2-7
V gene: TRBV7-8
CDR3 protein: CASSTGEQYF
CDR3 DNA: TGTGCCAGCAGCACCGGAGAGCAGTACTTC

D gene: TRBD1
clone size: once
J gene: TRBJ2-5
V gene: TRBV11-3
CDR3 protein: CASSRQGWETQYF
CDR3 DNA: TGTGCCAGCAGCCGACAGGGGTGGGAGACCCAGTACTTC

D gene: -
clone size: once
J gene: TRBJ2-2
V gene: TRBV7-9
CDR3 protein: CASSPEYTGELFF
CDR3 DNA: TGTGCCAGCAGCCCTGAATACACCGGGGAGCTGTTTTTT

D gene: -
clone size: -
J gene: TRBJ2-7
V gene: TRBV5-4
CDR3 protein: CASTPSPGTYEQYF
CDR3 DNA: TGTGCCAGCACGCCCTCCCCAGGAACCTACGAGCAGTACTTC

D gene: -
clone size: -
J gene: TRBJ2-3
V gene: TRBV9
CDR3 protein: CASSVGGEDTQYF
CDR3 DNA: TGTGCCAGCAGCGTAGGGGGGGAGGATACGCAGTATTTT

D gene: -
clone size: -
J gene: TRBJ1-2
V gene: TRBV4-1
CDR3 protein: CASSQEGGSGYTF
CDR3 DNA: TGCGCCAGCAGCCAAGAGGGGGGTAGTGGCTACACCTTC

D gene: -
clone size: -
J gene: TRBJ1-5
V gene: TRBV5-6
CDR3 protein: CASSEVPGQPQHF
CDR3 DNA: TGTGCCAGCAGCGAGGTACCGGGACAACCCCAGCATTTT

D gene: -
clone size: -
J gene: TRBJ1-5
V gene: TRBV4-2
CDR3 protein: CASSWGGGQPQHF
CDR3 DNA: TGTGCCAGCTCCTGGGGAGGAGGGCAGCCCCAGCATTTT

D gene: -
clone size: -
J gene: TRBJ1-2
V gene: TRBV4-3
CDR3 protein: CASSQDLRGSGGYTF
CDR3 DNA: TGCGCCAGCAGCCAAGATCTCCGGGGATCTGGCGGCTACACCTTC

D gene: -
clone size: once
J gene: TRBJ1-5
V gene: TRBV23-1
CDR3 protein: CASSRGAFPLYSNQPQHF
CDR3 DNA: TGCGCCAGCAGTCGAGGAGCTTTTCCCCTCTATAGCAATCAGCCCCAGCATTTT

D gene: TRBD2
clone size: once
J gene: TRBJ2-7
V gene: TRBV9
CDR3 protein: CASSVDASGVYEQYF
CDR3 DNA: TGTGCCAGCAGCGTAGACGCTAGCGGGGTGTACGAGCAGTACTTC

D gene: -
clone size: -
J gene: TRBJ2-7
V gene: TRBV4-3
CDR3 protein: CASSQGPPPHEQYF
CDR3 DNA: TGCGCCAGCAGCCAAGGCCCTCCACCCCACGAGCAGTACTTC

D gene: TRBD2
clone size: -
J gene: TRBJ2-7
V gene: TRBV4-2
CDR3 protein: CASSQGTSDNYEQYF
CDR3 DNA: TGTGCCAGCAGCCAAGGGACTAGTGATAACTACGAGCAGTACTTC

D gene: -
clone size: -
J gene: TRBJ2-2
V gene: TRBV7-2
CDR3 protein: CASSLGGLWAGELFF
CDR3 DNA: TGTGCCAGCAGCTTAGGGGGACTTTGGGCCGGGGAGCTGTTTTTT